One and the same sample provided the 14 T cell receptor beta chains below, sequenced in a study of blood T cell repertoires in COVID-19. Method: immunoSEQ multiplex PCR; TCRdb's copy keeps in-frame clones and lacks some. The profile shows 180,000 or so clones, around 81% of them singletons. The specimen was peripheral blood. These receptor sequences come from a woman between 40 and 55 years old with COVID-19, enrolled during active disease.

The gene calls are TRBV27 and TRBJ2-7; D remains ambiguous. V lost 4 bases and J 2 bases, leaving 12 bases between the germline ends. This CDR3 has 14 residues. The germline CDR1 and CDR2 sequences are MNHEY and SMNVEV (reference sequence). Here the CDR3 reads CASSSSLVPYEQYF. The DNA for the CDR3 is TGTGCCAGCAGTTCTTCCTTAGTCCCCTACGAGCAGTACTTC.

V and J are TRBV28 and TRBJ2-7; TRBD1 matches 10 bases. Trimming took 6 bases from V and 2 from J; bases not matched to a gene: 4. From germline, CDR1 is MDHEN and CDR2 SYDVKM. The CDR3 has 14 amino acids. The CDR3 loop reads CASSRTGGTYEQYF. CDR3 in DNA: TGTGCCAGCAGCCGGACAGGGGGTACCTACGAGCAGTACTTC.

The chain uses TRBV12-3 or TRBV12-4 and TRBJ1-2; D ambiguous. The CDR3 is 12 amino acids. V lost 1 base and J lost 7, with 7 bases in between. CDR3 in amino acids: CASSLGGVGYTF. The CDR3 nucleotides are TGTGCCAGCAGTTTAGGGGGAGTTGGCTACACCTTC.

This clone appeared once. The V call is TRBV3-1 (or the pseudogene TRBV3-2), the J call TRBJ2-3; 7 bases fit TRBD2. Trimming removed 1 base from V and 4 bases from J; junction bases left unmatched: 2. This CDR3 region has 14 residues. Germline V gene data show CDR1 as LGHDT and CDR2 as YNNKEL (reference sequence). The CDR3 bases are TGTGCCAGCAGCCAAGTTCGGGGGGCAGATACGCAGTATTTT. Translating gives CASSQVRGADTQYF.

This chain uses TRBV7-8 with TRBJ1-1; perhaps TRBD1 as D (6 bases). V lost 1 base and J lost 3, with 6 bases in between. The CDR3 has 13 residues. The V gene's germline CDR1 is SGHVS and CDR2 FQNEAQ. CDR3: CASSLDRDTEAFF. The CDR3 nucleotides read TGTGCCAGCAGCTTAGACAGGGACACTGAAGCTTTCTTT. The full variable domain, its missing parts supplied by reference TRBV7-8 and TRBJ1-1, is GAGVSQSPRYKVAKRGQDVALRCDPISGHVSLFWYQQALGQGPEFLTYFQNEAQLDKSGLPSDRFFAERPEGSVSTLKIQRTQQEDSAVYLCASSLDRDTEAFFGQGTRLTVV.

The count of this clone is one. This CDR3 reads CASSLALAGGPDTQYF. CDR3 in DNA: TGTGCCAGCAGCTTAGCACTAGCGGGGGGCCCGGATACGCAGTATTTT. J is TRBJ2-3 and V is TRBV7-9; 12 nucleotides match TRBD2. From germline, CDR1 is SEHNR and CDR2 FQNEAQ (reference sequence). The CDR3 is made up of 16 amino acids. V lost 0 bases and J lost 6; bases outside the gene matches: 4. The variable domain in full, with the rest retrieved from reference TRBV7-9 and TRBJ2-3, is DTGVSQNPRHKITKRGQNVTFRCDPISEHNRLYWYRQTLGQGPEFLTYFQNEAQLEKSRLLSDRFSAERPKGSFSTLEIQRTEQGDSAMYLCASSLALAGGPDTQYFGPGTRLTVL.

The CDR3, as DNA: TGTGCCAGCACACTGGGCGGGAGCAGGAATGAGCAGTTCTTC. This translates into CASTLGGSRNEQFF. This chain connects TRBV6-6 to TRBJ2-1; 7 bases are a match to TRBD2. Trimming at V came to 7 bases and at J to 7 bases, leaving 10 bases not matched to a gene. Looked up from germline, CDR1 is MNHNY and CDR2 is SVGAGI (reference sequence). This CDR3 has 14 amino acids.

The chain combines TRBV9 with TRBJ2-3, with TRBD2 as a possible D gene (6 bases). Germline loops: CDR1 SGDLS, CDR2 YYNGEE. This CDR3 has 15 residues. The V end lost 0 bases, the J end lost 1 base, and 9 bases lay between the germline ends. The CDR3 spells CASSVVPGGTDTQYF. CDR3 nucleotide sequence: TGTGCCAGCAGCGTAGTCCCGGGGGGCACAGATACGCAGTATTTT.

J is TRBJ1-6 and V is TRBV27; D gene uncertain. The V and J ends lost 2 bases and 7 bases respectively, with 12 bases between them. The CDR3 is 15 residues long. CDR1 and CDR2 from the germline V gene are MNHEY and SMNVEV (reference sequence). This chain's CDR3 is CASSLVVSGNSPLHF. CDR3 nucleotides: TGTGCCAGCAGTTTAGTTGTATCGGGGAATTCACCCCTCCACTTT.

The chain employs TRBV3-1 (or the pseudogene TRBV3-2) and TRBJ2-3; tentatively, D is TRBD2 (6 bases). Trimming stripped 0 bases from V and 11 bases from J, with 12 bases between. The CDR3 covers 13 residues. Per germline, CDR1 LGHDT and CDR2 YNNKEL (reference sequence). This CDR3 is CASSQDTLAMQYF. The CDR3 bases are TGTGCCAGCAGCCAAGATACACTAGCAATGCAGTATTTT.

The J gene is TRBJ1-1, the V gene TRBV13; possibly TRBD1 for D (6 bases). Germline CDR1 and CDR2: PRHDT and FYEKMQ (reference sequence). V was pared by 0 bases and J by 0 bases, with 14 bases between. The CDR3 spans 17 residues. CDR3: CASSLGHSGAMNTEAFF. CDR3 nucleotides: TGTGCCAGCAGCTTAGGACATTCAGGGGCCATGAACACTGAAGCTTTCTTT.

This sequence joins TRBV9 and TRBJ2-5; TRBD2 aligns across 9 bases. The CDR3 is 16 amino acids. Germline CDR1 is SGDLS and CDR2 is YYNGEE. Germline trimming cut 0 bases from V and 2 bases from J; bases unmatched to any gene: 5. For the CDR3, the DNA is TGTGCCAGCAGCGTAGGCGCGGGGGGGGTACAAGAGACCCAGTACTTC. It codes for CASSVGAGGVQETQYF.

The chain combines TRBV28 with TRBJ1-1; a possible D gene is TRBD1 (5 bases). Germline V CDR1 and CDR2: MDHEN, SYDVKM. V was cut by 4 bases and J by 4 bases, with 13 bases left in between. The CDR3 consists of 14 residues. DNA for the CDR3: TGTGCCAGCAGTTCCTCTCGACAGACCACTGAAGCTTTCTTT. It translates to CASSSSRQTTEAFF.

The sample holds a few counts of this clone. The CDR3 spells CASSIDLDIRQNEKLFF. CDR3 bases: TGTGCCAGTAGTATAGATCTCGACATACGCCAAAATGAAAAACTGTTTTTT. The chain links TRBV19 to TRBJ1-4, with D unclear. From germline, CDR1 is LNHDA and CDR2 SQIVND (reference sequence). Trimming cost V 0 bases and J 5 bases, with 16 bases left between them. This CDR3 has 17 amino acids.